This T cell receptor beta chain was recovered during a study of blood T cell repertoires in COVID-19. Study in general: There were acute and convalescent COVID-19 samples, and they came from the United States, Italy and Spain.

In the original analysis: For nucleated cells, counts were estimated from reference gene primer amplification. Clones were sequenced by immunoSEQ multiplex PCR, and TCRdb holds only the in-frame ones, with some missing. V, J and clone size reflect that table, while D and trimming were determined from the DNA. The sample includes tens of thousands of clones, more than 70% seen only once; the top ten take approximately 20%. The CDR3 totals 16 residues. Germline trimming cut 4 bases from V and 0 bases from J; bases unmatched to any gene: 4. The germline V gene encodes CDR1 SGHDT and CDR2 YYEEEE. One Seattle source followed patients from active infection through their disease course.

The sequencing sample was made of peripheral blood. This rearrangement joins TRBV5-6 to TRBJ2-4, with TRBD1 matching 10 bases. The TCR comes from a man aged 25 to 45 with COVID-19, enrolled during active disease. CDR3 bases: TGTGCCAGCAGCCCCGGGACAGGGGAAGCCAAAAACATTCAGTACTTC. It specifies CASSPGTGEAKNIQYF.